These 16 T cell receptor beta chains share one sample of origin, sequenced in a study of PD-1 blockade in classical Hodgkin lymphoma. The time point was: newly diagnosed, previously untreated cHL patient sample. Thawed PBMCs were the source of CD4+ T cells, purified by magnetic negative selection. TCRdb's table, derived via immunoSEQ multiplex PCR, lists solely in-frame clones and lacks some. The data show approximately 26,000 clones, 91% seen once. The specimen was CD4+ T cells from blood. Every receptor here comes from a human donor with classical Hodgkin lymphoma.

V is TRBV5-4 and J is TRBJ2-1; no firm D call. Trimming shortened V by 0 bases and J by 0 bases, and 7 bases separated the two germline ends. This CDR3 spans 15 amino acids. The V gene's germline CDR1 is SGHNT and CDR2 YYREEE (reference sequence). Here the CDR3 DNA reads TGTGCCAGCAGCTTGGACACCTCCTCCTACAATGAGCAGTTCTTC. Its protein product is CASSLDTSSYNEQFF.

This clone was seen once. The chain combines TRBV6-1 with TRBJ2-5; 11 bases map to TRBD1. The germline CDR1 and CDR2 sequences are MNHNS and SASEGT. V lost 7 bases, J lost 5 bases, and 9 bases stayed unmatched. The CDR3 contains 15 residues. CDR3 sequence reads: CASKWDRGSRETQYF. The CDR3 DNA is TGTGCCAGCAAATGGGACAGGGGGTCGAGGGAGACCCAGTACTTC.

CDR3 amino acids: CASSVGPDPFDGYTF. The CDR3 DNA reads TGTGCCAGCAGCGTAGGCCCGGACCCTTTCGATGGCTACACCTTC. The chain uses TRBV9 and TRBJ1-2; unclear D gene. The CDR3 length is 15 residues. Germline V gives CDR1 SGDLS, CDR2 YYNGEE. Trimming removed 0 bases from V and 6 bases from J, with 15 bases in between.

V usage is TRBV9 and J usage is TRBJ2-5, with TRBD2 matching over 10 bases. The CDR3 length is 16 residues. Trimming removed 3 bases from V and 5 bases from J; junction bases left unmatched: 10. CDR1 and CDR2 from the germline V gene are SGDLS and YYNGEE. The chain's CDR3 is CASSAGAGGLVETQYF. The CDR3 coding sequence is TGTGCCAGCAGCGCTGGAGCGGGGGGGCTTGTGGAGACCCAGTACTTC.

This clone was observed a handful of times. J is TRBJ1-2 and V is TRBV2, with 8 bases matching TRBD1. Germline V gives CDR1 SNHLY, CDR2 FYNNEI. This CDR3 spans 15 amino acids. Trimming at V came to 5 bases and at J to 3 bases, leaving 8 bases not matched to a gene. The CDR3 sequence is CASSPWTGRDYGYTF. The CDR3 DNA sequence: TGTGCCAGCAGTCCGTGGACAGGGAGGGACTATGGCTACACCTTC.

The chain joins TRBV7-9 to TRBJ1-1; D remains unclear. The germline gives CDR1 SEHNR, CDR2 FQNEAQ (reference sequence). The ends were cut back, 1 base at V and 7 bases at J, with 7 bases in the middle. This CDR3 comprises 12 residues. The CDR3 region has the DNA TGTGCCAGCAGCTTAGTTTCGAATGAAGCTTTCTTT. It codes for CASSLVSNEAFF.

CDR3 coding DNA: TGTGCCAGCAGCTTGGTCCGGGACGGAGAATCTAGCTCCTATAATTCACCCCTCCACTTT. This encodes CASSLVRDGESSSYNSPLHF. The chain carries TRBV5-4 and TRBJ1-6, with D possibly matching TRBD1 (5 bases). This CDR3 spans 20 amino acids. Germline CDR1 and CDR2: SGHNT and YYREEE (reference sequence). V was trimmed by 0 bases and J by 0 bases, leaving 19 bases between them.

The genes are TRBV19 and TRBJ2-1, with 12 bases identical to TRBD2. After removal of 1 base from V and 8 bases from J, the junction contained 6 bases not matched to a gene. Germline loops: CDR1 LNHDA, CDR2 SQIVND (reference sequence). This CDR3 spans 16 amino acids. The CDR3 DNA sequence: TGTGCCAGTAGTATAGCCCCTAGCGGGGGGGCCCATGAGCAGTTCTTC. Residues: CASSIAPSGGAHEQFF.

The chain links TRBV11-2 to TRBJ2-4; 7 nucleotides match TRBD1. Germline loops: CDR1 SGHAT, CDR2 FQNNGV. The V segment lost 3 bases and the J segment 0 bases; nucleotides outside the gene matches: 8. This CDR3 comprises 17 residues. As DNA, the CDR3 is TGTGCCAGCAGCTTCAGGGGGTGGTCTCGAGCCAAAAACATTCAGTACTTC. Amino acids: CASSFRGWSRAKNIQYF.

The chain is built from TRBV5-1 and TRBJ2-5, with D perhaps matching TRBD2 (5 bases). Germline V gene data show CDR1 as SGHRS and CDR2 as YFSETQ. This CDR3 is built from 15 residues. Trimming pared 4 bases from V and 1 base from J, leaving 14 bases between. The CDR3 loop reads CASSLEAGRQETQYF. The CDR3 region has the DNA TGCGCCAGCAGCCTCGAGGCGGGTCGCCAAGAGACCCAGTACTTC.

The chain links TRBV28 to TRBJ2-1, with TRBD2 matching 7 bases. This CDR3 spans 15 amino acids. V trimming: 6 bases; J trimming: 3 bases; junction bases outside the gene matches: 8. Germline assignment: CDR1 MDHEN and CDR2 SYDVKM. In DNA form, the CDR3 reads TGTGCCAGCAGGAGCGGGGAGGCCGGCTACAATGAGCAGTTCTTC. Protein: CASRSGEAGYNEQFF.

The table lists this clone with a count of one. CDR3 sequence (DNA): TGCGCCAGCGCAGGGGGCGTCACAGATACGCAGTATTTT. Translating gives CASAGGVTDTQYF. V and J are TRBV4-3 and TRBJ2-3, with 8 bases fitting TRBD1. CDR3 length: 13 residues. Germline values: CDR1 LGHNA, CDR2 YSLEER. Germline trimming cut 8 bases from V and 2 bases from J; bases unmatched to any gene: 3.

The chain recombines TRBV7-7 with TRBJ1-3; TRBD1 aligns across 7 bases. With 2 bases clipped from V and 0 bases from J, the junction kept 10 bases outside the gene matches. Germline CDR1 and CDR2: SSHAT and FNYEAQ (reference sequence). The CDR3 consists of 18 residues. The DNA for the CDR3 is TGTGCCAGCAGCTTACCCGGGACAGAATATCGCTCTGGAAACACCATATATTTT. Its translation is CASSLPGTEYRSGNTIYF.

CDR3 nucleotide sequence: TGTGCCAGCAGCACCTGGACGGGACAGGGTTACAATGAGCAGTTCTTC. Translated: CASSTWTGQGYNEQFF. V is TRBV28 and J is TRBJ2-1; TRBD1 aligns across 9 bases. There are 16 residues in the CDR3. In germline, CDR1 is MDHEN, CDR2 SYDVKM. J was trimmed by 4 bases and V by 6 bases; bases with no gene match: 10.

This clone was seen a handful of times. The V call is TRBV5-1, the J call TRBJ2-7; a possible D gene is TRBD2 (6 bases). Germline V gene sequence: CDR1 SGHRS, CDR2 YFSETQ. The V end was cut by 4 bases, the J end by 6 bases, with 17 bases between. The CDR3 totals 14 residues. The CDR3, as DNA: TGCGCCAGCAGCGGCGGGATTGGGGCTGGCGAGCAGTACTTC. Translation gives CASSGGIGAGEQYF. Based on the CDR3 plus reference TRBV5-1 and TRBJ2-7, the full variable domain is KAGVTQTPRYLIKTRGQQVTLSCSPISGHRSVSWYQQTPGQGLQFLFEYFSETQRNKGNFPGRFSGRQFSNSRSEMNVSTLELGDSALYLCASSGGIGAGEQYFGPGTRLTVT.

This clone was recorded once. The CDR3 nucleotides are TGTGCCAGCAGAACAGGGCCGAGCTCCTACGAGCAGTACTTC. This codes for CASRTGPSSYEQYF. The chain joins TRBV11-2 to TRBJ2-7, with D maybe TRBD1 (6 bases). There are 14 residues in the CDR3. Per the germline V gene, CDR1 is SGHAT and CDR2 is FQNNGV. V was trimmed by 6 bases and J by 0 bases, leaving 12 bases between them.